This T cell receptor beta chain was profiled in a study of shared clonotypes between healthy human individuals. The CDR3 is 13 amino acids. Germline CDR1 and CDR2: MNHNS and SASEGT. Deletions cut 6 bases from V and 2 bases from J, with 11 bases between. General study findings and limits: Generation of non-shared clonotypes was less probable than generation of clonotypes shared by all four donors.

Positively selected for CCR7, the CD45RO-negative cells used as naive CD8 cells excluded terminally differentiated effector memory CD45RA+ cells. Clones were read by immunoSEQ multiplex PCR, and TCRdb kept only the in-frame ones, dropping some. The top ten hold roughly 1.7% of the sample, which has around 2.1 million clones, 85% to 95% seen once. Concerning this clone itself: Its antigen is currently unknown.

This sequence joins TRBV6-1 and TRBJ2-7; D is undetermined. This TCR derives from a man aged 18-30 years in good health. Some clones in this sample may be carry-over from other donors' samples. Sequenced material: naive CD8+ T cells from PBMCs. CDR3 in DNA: TGTGCCAGCAGCATCCATCCACCCTACGAGCAGTACTTC. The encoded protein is CASSIHPPYEQYF.